Each of the 8 T cell receptor beta chains below was sequenced from the same sample in a study of T-cell reconstitution after alpha-beta-depleted transplantation in children. The TCRbeta library was prepared with unique molecular identifiers. TCRdb analysed the PCR reads with MiXCR anew, one entry per CDR3 protein. The data show about 300,000 distinct CDR3 sequences, with roughly 9.1% seen just once and over 6% held by the top ten. The sequences come from PBMCs, collected before TCRalphabeta/CD19-depleted stem cell transplant. These receptors were collected from a boy under two years old with acute myeloid leukemia, due to receive a stem cell transplant.

In this sample, this clonotype turned up many times. The genes are TRBV29-1 and TRBJ2-7; D might be TRBD2 (6 bases). The CDR3 consists of 14 residues. V shed 5 bases and J shed 0 bases, with 14 bases lying between them. Germline CDR1 and CDR2: SQVTM and ANQGSEA. The CDR3 region is CSVIGGDSSYEQYF. The CDR3 DNA follows: TGCAGCGTTATTGGCGGGGATAGCTCCTACGAGCAGTACTTC.

This rearrangement joins TRBV12-3 or TRBV12-4 to TRBJ1-4; D may be TRBD1 (5 bases). The CDR3 extends over 18 amino acids. The CDR3 loop is CTFCLLRARAPTNEKLFF. Written as DNA, the CDR3 is TGTACCTTCTGTTTACTGCGGGCCAGGGCACCAACTAATGAAAAACTGTTTTTT.

V is TRBV19 and J is TRBJ2-2; D is possibly TRBD1 (5 bases). The germline V gene has CDR1 LNHDA and CDR2 SQIVND (reference sequence). This CDR3 comprises 15 residues. V lost 7 bases, J lost 4 bases, and 16 bases lay in between. CDR3: CASKDRQLLTGELFF. CDR3 sequence (DNA): TGTGCCAGTAAGGATAGACAGCTCCTCACCGGGGAGCTGTTTTTT.

DNA of the CDR3: TGTGCCAGCAGTTACTCGCAGGGCAAGACCCAGTACTTC. Residues: CASSYSQGKTQYF. This chain connects TRBV6-5 to TRBJ2-5; D is perhaps TRBD1 (5 bases). CDR1 is MNHEY and CDR2 is SVGAGI in the germline V gene. The V end lost 0 bases, the J end lost 6 bases, and 8 bases lay between the germline ends. The CDR3 contains 13 residues.

This clonotype showed up many times. The CDR3 DNA is TGTGCCAGCAGTGAACAGGGGAGCTCCTATAATTCACCCCTCCACTTT. This codes for CASSEQGSSYNSPLHF. The rearrangement links TRBV2 to TRBJ1-6; perhaps TRBD1 as D (6 bases). V lost 2 bases to trimming and J lost 0 bases, with 8 bases between them. Germline loops: CDR1 SNHLY, CDR2 FYNNEI. The CDR3 has 16 residues. The full variable domain, with the rest looked up from reference TRBV2 and TRBJ1-6, is EPEVTQTPSHQVTQMGQEVILRCVPISNHLYFYWYRQILGQKVEFLVSFYNNEISEKSEIFDDQFSVERPDGSNFTLKIRSTKLEDSAMYFCASSEQGSSYNSPLHFGNGTRLTVT.

As regards this clonotype: Being one base from a much bigger clone, this may be a read error. This sequence joins TRBV5-5 and TRBJ2-7, with 7 bases aligning to TRBD1. In germline, CDR1 is SGHKS, CDR2 YYEKEE (reference sequence). This CDR3 region has 14 residues. Written as DNA, the CDR3 is TGTGCCAGCGGCTTTGACAGGGTTGCCTACGAGCAGTACTTC. Protein sequence: CASGFDRVAYEQYF.

In its sample, this clonotype was seen many times. This chain links TRBV6-2 or TRBV6-3 with TRBJ2-1; perhaps TRBD2 as D (6 bases). In germline, CDR1 is MNHEY, CDR2 SVGEGT. V lost 2 bases and J lost 6, with 11 bases in between. There are 14 residues in the CDR3. This CDR3 reads CASSYALATNEQFF. The CDR3 bases are TGTGCCAGCAGTTACGCCCTAGCGACCAATGAGCAGTTCTTC.

This clonotype showed up many times. V usage is TRBV12-3 or TRBV12-4 and J usage is TRBJ1-6; no firm D call. Trimming shortened V by 5 bases and J by 5 bases, and 7 bases separated the two germline ends. The CDR3 consists of 13 residues. The CDR3 coding sequence is TGTGCCAGCAGTCAAAGGGATAATTCACCCCTCCACTTT. It yields the protein CASSQRDNSPLHF.